Following are 2 T cell receptor beta chains from one sample sequenced in a study of CD8 T cells in ankylosing spondylitis. TCRdb recomputed calls from the 5' RACE reads with MiXCR, one row per CDR3 protein. Altogether some 30,000 distinct CDR3 sequences are present, more than 30% being singletons, with the ten largest covering about 48%. Sequenced input: synovial fluid, either unsorted or a sorted T cell fraction (not recorded which). The receptor source for this set is a male donor with ankylosing spondylitis.

This clonotype has a single count. The V and J genes are TRBV6-5 and TRBJ1-5; D gene unclear. This CDR3 comprises 13 residues. CDR1 and CDR2 (germline): MNHEY, SVGAGI. Trimming stripped 0 bases from V and 6 bases from J, with 6 bases between. CDR3 residues: CASSYSEGQPQHF. The CDR3 bases are TGTGCCAGCAGTTACTCAGAGGGTCAGCCCCAGCATTTT.

The chain carries TRBV7-8 and TRBJ1-5, with D possibly TRBD1 on 6 matching bases. The germline V and J ends were trimmed by 5 bases and 2 bases, with 19 bases remaining between them. The CDR3 has 17 amino acids. Germline V gene lookup returns CDR1 SGHVS and CDR2 FQNEAQ. DNA for the CDR3: TGTGCCAGCAGCCCACCCCAGGGGAGGATCGGCAATCAGCCCCAGCATTTT. This encodes CASSPPQGRIGNQPQHF.